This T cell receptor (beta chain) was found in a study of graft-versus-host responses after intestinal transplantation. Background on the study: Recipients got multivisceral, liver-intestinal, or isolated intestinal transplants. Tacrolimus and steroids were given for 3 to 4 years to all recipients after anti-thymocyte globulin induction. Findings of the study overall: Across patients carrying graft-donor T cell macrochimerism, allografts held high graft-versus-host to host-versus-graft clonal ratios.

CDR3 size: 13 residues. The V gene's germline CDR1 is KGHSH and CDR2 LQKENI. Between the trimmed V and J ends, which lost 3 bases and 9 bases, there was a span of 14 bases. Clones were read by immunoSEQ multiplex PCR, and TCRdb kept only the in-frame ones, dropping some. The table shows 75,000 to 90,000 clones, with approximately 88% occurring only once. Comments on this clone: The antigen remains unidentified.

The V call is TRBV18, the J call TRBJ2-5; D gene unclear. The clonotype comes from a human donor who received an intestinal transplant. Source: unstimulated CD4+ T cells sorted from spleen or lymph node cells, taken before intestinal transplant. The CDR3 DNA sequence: TGTGCCAGCTCACCTCCAACTCAAGCCGCCCAGTACTTC. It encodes CASSPPTQAAQYF.